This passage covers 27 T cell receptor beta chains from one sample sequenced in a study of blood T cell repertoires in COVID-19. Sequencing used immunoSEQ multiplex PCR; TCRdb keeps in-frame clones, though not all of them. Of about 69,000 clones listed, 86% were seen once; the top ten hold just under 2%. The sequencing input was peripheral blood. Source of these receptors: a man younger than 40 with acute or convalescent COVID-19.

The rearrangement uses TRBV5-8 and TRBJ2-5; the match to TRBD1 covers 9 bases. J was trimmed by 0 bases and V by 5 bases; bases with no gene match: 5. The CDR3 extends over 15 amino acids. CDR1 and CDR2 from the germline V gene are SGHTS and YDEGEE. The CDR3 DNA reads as TGTGCCAGCAGGCGGACAGGGGAGTACCAAGAGACCCAGTACTTC. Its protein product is CASRRTGEYQETQYF. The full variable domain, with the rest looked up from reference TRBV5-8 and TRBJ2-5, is EAGVTQSPTHLIKTRGQQATLRCSPISGHTSVYWYQQALGLGLQFLLWYDEGEERNRGNFPPRFSGRQFPNYSSELNVNALELEDSALYLCASRRTGEYQETQYFGPGTRLLVL.

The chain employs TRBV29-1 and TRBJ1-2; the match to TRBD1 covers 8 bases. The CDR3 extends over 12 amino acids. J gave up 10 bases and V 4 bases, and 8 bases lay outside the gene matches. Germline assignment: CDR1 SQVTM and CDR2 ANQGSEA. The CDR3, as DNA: TGCAGCGTTGTGACAGGGGCAAGGGACTACACCTTC. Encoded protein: CSVVTGARDYTF.

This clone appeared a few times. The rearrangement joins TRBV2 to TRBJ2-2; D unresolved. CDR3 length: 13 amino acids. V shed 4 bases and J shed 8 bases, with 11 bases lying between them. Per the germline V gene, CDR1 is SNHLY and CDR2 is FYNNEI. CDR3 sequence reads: CASSGSYGGELFF. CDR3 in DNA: TGTGCCAGCAGTGGGAGCTACGGAGGGGAGCTGTTTTTT.

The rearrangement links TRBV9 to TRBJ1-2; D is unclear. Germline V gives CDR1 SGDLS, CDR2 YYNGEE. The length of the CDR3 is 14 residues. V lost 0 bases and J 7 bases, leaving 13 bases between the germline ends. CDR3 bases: TGTGCCAGCAGCGTAGTCACCACCGGCGGTGGCTACACCTTC. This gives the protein CASSVVTTGGGYTF.

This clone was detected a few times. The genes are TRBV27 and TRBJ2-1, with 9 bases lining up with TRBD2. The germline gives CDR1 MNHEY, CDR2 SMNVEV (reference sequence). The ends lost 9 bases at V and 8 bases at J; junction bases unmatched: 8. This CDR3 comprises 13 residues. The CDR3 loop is CASRRGGRDEQFF. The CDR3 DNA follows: TGTGCCAGTCGGCGGGGGGGCCGTGATGAGCAGTTCTTC.

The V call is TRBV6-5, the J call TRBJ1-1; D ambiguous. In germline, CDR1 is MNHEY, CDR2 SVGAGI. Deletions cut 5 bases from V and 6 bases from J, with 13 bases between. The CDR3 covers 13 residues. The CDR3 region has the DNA TGTGCCAGCAGTCCCGGCCAGGCCGCTGAAGCTTTCTTT. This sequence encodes CASSPGQAAEAFF.

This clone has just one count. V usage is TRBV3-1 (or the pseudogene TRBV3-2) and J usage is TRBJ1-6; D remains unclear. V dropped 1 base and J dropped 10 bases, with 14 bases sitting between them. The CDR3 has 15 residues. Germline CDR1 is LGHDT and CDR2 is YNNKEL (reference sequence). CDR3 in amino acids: CASSQGHGVGSPLHF. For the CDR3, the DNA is TGTGCCAGCAGCCAAGGGCACGGGGTAGGATCACCCCTCCACTTT.

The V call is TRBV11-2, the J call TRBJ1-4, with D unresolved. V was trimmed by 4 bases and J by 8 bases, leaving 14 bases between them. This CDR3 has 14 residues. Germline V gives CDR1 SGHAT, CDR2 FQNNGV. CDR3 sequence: CASSYDPKREKLFF. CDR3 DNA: TGTGCCAGCAGCTACGATCCAAAGAGGGAAAAACTGTTTTTT. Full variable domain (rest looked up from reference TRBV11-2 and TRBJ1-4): EAGVAQSPRYKIIEKRQSVAFWCNPISGHATLYWYQQILGQGPKLLIQFQNNGVVDDSQLPKDRFSAERLKGVDSTLKIQPAKLEDSAVYLCASSYDPKREKLFFGSGTQLSVL.

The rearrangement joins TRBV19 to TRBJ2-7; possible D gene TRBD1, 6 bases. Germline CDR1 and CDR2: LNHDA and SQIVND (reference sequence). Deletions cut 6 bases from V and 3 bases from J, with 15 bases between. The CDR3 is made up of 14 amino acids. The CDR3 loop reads CASRRQVTSYEQYF. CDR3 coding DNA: TGTGCCAGTAGACGACAGGTAACTAGCTACGAGCAGTACTTC.

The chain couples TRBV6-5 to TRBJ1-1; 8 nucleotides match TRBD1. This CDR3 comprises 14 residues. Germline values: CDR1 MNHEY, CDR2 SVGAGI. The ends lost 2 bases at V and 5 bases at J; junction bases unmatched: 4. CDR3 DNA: TGTGCCAGCAGTTACGCCAGGGGGCAAACTGAAGCTTTCTTT. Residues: CASSYARGQTEAFF.

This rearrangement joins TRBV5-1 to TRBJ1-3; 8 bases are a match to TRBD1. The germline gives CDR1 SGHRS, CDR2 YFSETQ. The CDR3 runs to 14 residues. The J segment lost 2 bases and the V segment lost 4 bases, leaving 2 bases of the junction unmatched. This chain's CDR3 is CASSLDRAGNTIYF. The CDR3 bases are TGCGCCAGCAGCCTGGACAGGGCTGGAAACACCATATATTTT. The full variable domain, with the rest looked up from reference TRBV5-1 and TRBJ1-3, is KAGVTQTPRYLIKTRGQQVTLSCSPISGHRSVSWYQQTPGQGLQFLFEYFSETQRNKGNFPGRFSGRQFSNSRSEMNVSTLELGDSALYLCASSLDRAGNTIYFGEGSWLTVV.

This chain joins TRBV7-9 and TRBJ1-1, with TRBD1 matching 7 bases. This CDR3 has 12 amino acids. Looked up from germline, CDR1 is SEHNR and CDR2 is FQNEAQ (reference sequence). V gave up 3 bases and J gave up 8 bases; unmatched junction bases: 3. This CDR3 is CASSFTDREAFF. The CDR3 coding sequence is TGTGCCAGCAGCTTTACGGACAGGGAAGCTTTCTTT.

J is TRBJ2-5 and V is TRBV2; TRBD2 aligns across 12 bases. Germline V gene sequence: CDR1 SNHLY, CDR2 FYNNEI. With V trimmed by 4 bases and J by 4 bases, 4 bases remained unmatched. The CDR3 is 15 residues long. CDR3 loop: CASSGTSGAGETQYF. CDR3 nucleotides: TGTGCCAGCAGTGGGACTAGCGGGGCCGGAGAGACCCAGTACTTC.

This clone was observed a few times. In DNA form, the CDR3 reads TGTGCCAGCAGACGACTAGCGGGAGTGGCAGGGGAGCTGTTTTTT. Translated, it gives CASRRLAGVAGELFF. V is TRBV7-9 and J is TRBJ2-2; 12 positions agree with TRBD2. Germline V gives CDR1 SEHNR, CDR2 FQNEAQ (reference sequence). V was clipped by 6 bases and J by 8 bases; unmatched bases: 7. The CDR3 contains 15 residues. Full variable domain (outside the CDR3, taken from reference TRBV7-9 and TRBJ2-2): DTGVSQNPRHKITKRGQNVTFRCDPISEHNRLYWYRQTLGQGPEFLTYFQNEAQLEKSRLLSDRFSAERPKGSFSTLEIQRTEQGDSAMYLCASRRLAGVAGELFFGEGSRLTVL.

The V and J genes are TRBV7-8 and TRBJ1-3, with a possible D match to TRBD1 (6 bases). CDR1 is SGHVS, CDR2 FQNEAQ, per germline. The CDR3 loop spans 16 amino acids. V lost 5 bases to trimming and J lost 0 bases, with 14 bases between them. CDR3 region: CASSPRTALSGNTIYF. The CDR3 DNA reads TGTGCCAGCAGCCCAAGGACAGCTCTCTCTGGAAACACCATATATTTT. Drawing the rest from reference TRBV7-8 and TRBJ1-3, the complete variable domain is GAGVSQSPRYKVAKRGQDVALRCDPISGHVSLFWYQQALGQGPEFLTYFQNEAQLDKSGLPSDRFFAERPEGSVSTLKIQRTQQEDSAVYLCASSPRTALSGNTIYFGEGSWLTVV.

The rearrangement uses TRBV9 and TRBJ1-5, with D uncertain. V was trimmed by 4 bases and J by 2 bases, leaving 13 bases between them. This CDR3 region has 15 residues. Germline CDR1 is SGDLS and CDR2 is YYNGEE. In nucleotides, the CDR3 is TGTGCCAGCAGCCGAGAGGCAGAACGCAATCAGCCCCAGCATTTT. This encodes CASSREAERNQPQHF.

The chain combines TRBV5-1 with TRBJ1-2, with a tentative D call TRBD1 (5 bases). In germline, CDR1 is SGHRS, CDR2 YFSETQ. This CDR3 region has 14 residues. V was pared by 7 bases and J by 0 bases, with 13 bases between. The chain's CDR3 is CASFGGGSNYGYTF. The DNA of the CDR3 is TGCGCCAGCTTCGGCGGGGGATCTAACTATGGCTACACCTTC.

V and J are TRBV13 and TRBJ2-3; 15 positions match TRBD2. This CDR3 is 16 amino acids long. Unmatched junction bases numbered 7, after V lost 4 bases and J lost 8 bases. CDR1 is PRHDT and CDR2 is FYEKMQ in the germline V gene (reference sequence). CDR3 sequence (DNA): TGTGCCAGCAGCTCAGGACTAGCGGGAGGGCCGAGTACGCAGTATTTT. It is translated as CASSSGLAGGPSTQYF.

CDR3 in amino acids: CASSTGQGVQETQYF. The CDR3 DNA reads as TGTGCCAGTAGTACAGGACAGGGGGTTCAAGAGACCCAGTACTTC. This chain links TRBV19 with TRBJ2-5; 10 nucleotides line up with TRBD1. The germline V gene has CDR1 LNHDA and CDR2 SQIVND (reference sequence). V dropped 4 bases and J dropped 2; count of bases not matched to a gene: 4. This CDR3 contains 15 residues. Combining the CDR3 with reference TRBV19 and TRBJ2-5 gives the whole variable domain DGGITQSPKYLFRKEGQNVTLSCEQNLNHDAMYWYRQDPGQGLRLIYYSQIVNDFQKGDIAEGYSVSREKKESFPLTVTSAQKNPTAFYLCASSTGQGVQETQYFGPGTRLLVL.

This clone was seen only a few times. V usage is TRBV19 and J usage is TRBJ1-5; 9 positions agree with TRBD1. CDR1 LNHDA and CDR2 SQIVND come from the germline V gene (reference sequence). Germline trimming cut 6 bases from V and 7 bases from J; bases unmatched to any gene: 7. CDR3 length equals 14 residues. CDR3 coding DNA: TGTGCCAGTAGCGGACAGGGGTTTCGCCAGCCCCAGCATTTT. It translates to CASSGQGFRQPQHF.

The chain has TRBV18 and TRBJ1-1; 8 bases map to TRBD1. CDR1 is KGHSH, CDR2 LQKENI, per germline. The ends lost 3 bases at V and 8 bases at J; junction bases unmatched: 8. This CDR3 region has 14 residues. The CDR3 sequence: CASSPLQGEGEAFF. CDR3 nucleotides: TGTGCCAGCTCACCGTTACAGGGGGAAGGGGAAGCTTTCTTT.

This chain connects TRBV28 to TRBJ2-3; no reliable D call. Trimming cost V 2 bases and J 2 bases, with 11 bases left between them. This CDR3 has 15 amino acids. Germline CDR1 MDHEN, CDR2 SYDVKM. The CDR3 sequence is CASSLPSRATDTQYF. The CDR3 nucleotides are TGTGCCAGCAGTTTACCTTCTAGAGCCACAGATACGCAGTATTTT.

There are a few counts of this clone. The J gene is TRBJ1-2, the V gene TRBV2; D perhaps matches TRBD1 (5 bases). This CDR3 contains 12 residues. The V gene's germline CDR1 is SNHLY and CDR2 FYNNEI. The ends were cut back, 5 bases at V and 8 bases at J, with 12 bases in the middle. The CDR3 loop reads CASSFQGQGYTF. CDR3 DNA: TGTGCCAGCAGTTTCCAGGGCCAGGGCTACACCTTC.

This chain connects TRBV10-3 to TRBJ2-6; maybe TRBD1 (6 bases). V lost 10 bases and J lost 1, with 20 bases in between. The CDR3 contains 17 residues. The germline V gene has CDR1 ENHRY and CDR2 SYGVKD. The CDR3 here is CASRLSQGRSGANVLTF. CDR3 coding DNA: TGTGCCAGTAGACTTTCGCAGGGGAGATCTGGGGCCAACGTCCTGACTTTC.

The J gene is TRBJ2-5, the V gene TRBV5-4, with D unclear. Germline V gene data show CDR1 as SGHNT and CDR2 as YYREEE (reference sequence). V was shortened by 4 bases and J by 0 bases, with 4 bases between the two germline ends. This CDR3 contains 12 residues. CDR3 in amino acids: CASSVNQETQYF. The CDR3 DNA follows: TGTGCCAGCAGCGTCAACCAAGAGACCCAGTACTTC.

This CDR3 reads CASSQQGNQPQHF. CDR3 coding DNA: TGTGCCAGCAGCCAACAGGGGAATCAGCCCCAGCATTTT. The genes are TRBV7-2 and TRBJ1-5, with 7 bases matching TRBD1. Germline-derived CDR1 and CDR2 are SGHTA and FQGNSA. This CDR3 is built from 13 residues. Unmatched junction bases numbered 2, after V lost 5 bases and J lost 4 bases.

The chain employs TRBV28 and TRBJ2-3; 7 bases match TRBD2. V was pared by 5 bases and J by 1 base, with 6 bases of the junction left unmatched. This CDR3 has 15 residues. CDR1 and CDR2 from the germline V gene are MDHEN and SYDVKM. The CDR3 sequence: CASSKAGWGTDTQYF. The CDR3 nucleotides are TGTGCCAGCAGTAAAGCGGGGTGGGGCACAGATACGCAGTATTTT. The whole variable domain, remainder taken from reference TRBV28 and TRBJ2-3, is DVKVTQSSRYLVKRTGEKVFLECVQDMDHENMFWYRQDPGLGLRLIYFSYDVKMKEKGDIPEGYSVSREKKERFSLILESASTNQTSMYLCASSKAGWGTDTQYFGPGTRLTVL.